A single sample gave rise to the 7 T cell receptor beta chains below, sequenced in a study of blood T cells in healthy people across ages. PCR was performed a second time for roughly 7 to 12 cycles using a sample-barcoded 5' primer and a J-beta primer mix. TCRdb re-analysed the 5' RACE reads in MiXCR, keeping a single row per CDR3 protein. In the table there are about 1.4 million distinct CDR3 sequences, around 55% of which are singletons. Sequenced: blood. The source of these receptors is a man aged 18 to 29 in good health.

This clonotype was recorded a few times. The chain uses TRBV29-1 and TRBJ2-1; TRBD2 aligns across 12 bases. The trim removed 8 bases at V and 9 bases at J, leaving 8 bases unmatched. CDR1 SQVTM and CDR2 ANQGSEA come from the germline V gene. The CDR3 runs to 13 residues. CDR3 region: CSTASGRAFEQFF. Written as DNA, the CDR3 is TGCAGCACCGCTAGCGGGAGGGCCTTTGAGCAGTTCTTC.

The table lists this clonotype with a count of one. The CDR3 sequence: CASSQEGLGHTQYF. For the CDR3, the DNA is TGCGCCAGCAGCCAAGAGGGGCTGGGGCATACGCAGTATTTT. J is TRBJ2-3 and V is TRBV4-1; tentative D call: TRBD1 (5 bases). The CDR3 is 14 residues long. The germline CDR1 and CDR2 sequences are MGHRA and YSYEKL. V lost 0 bases and J 7 bases, leaving 11 bases between the germline ends.

This clonotype has a count of ten or more. The rearrangement uses TRBV6-1 and TRBJ2-3; 11 nucleotides agree with TRBD1. CDR3 length equals 14 residues. Per germline, CDR1 MNHNS and CDR2 SASEGT. The V segment lost 4 bases and the J segment 4 bases; nucleotides outside the gene matches: 1. CDR3 in DNA: TGTGCCAGCAGTGCGGGACAGGGGGCAGATACGCAGTATTTT. It codes for CASSAGQGADTQYF.

This chain connects TRBV7-2 to TRBJ2-7; D ambiguous. The CDR3 contains 15 residues. Trimming stripped 0 bases from V and 0 bases from J, with 9 bases between. In germline, CDR1 is SGHTA, CDR2 FQGNSA. CDR3 DNA: TGTGCCAGCAGCTTAGCTCCCAAGAGCTCCTACGAGCAGTACTTC. This codes for CASSLAPKSSYEQYF.

This clonotype is a singleton in its sample. The rearrangement links TRBV4-1 to TRBJ1-1; possibly TRBD1 for D (5 bases). CDR1 and CDR2 from the germline V gene are MGHRA and YSYEKL. The CDR3 length is 15 residues. Trimming stripped 1 base from V and 4 bases from J, with 13 bases between. The CDR3 nucleotides are TGCGCCAGCAGCCAAGGGGGAGGGGCCGCCACTGAAGCTTTCTTT. It translates to CASSQGGGAATEAFF.

This clonotype was detected a few times. The chain couples TRBV11-2 to TRBJ2-7; D is undetermined. This CDR3 contains 14 residues. With 3 bases removed from V and 1 base from J, the gap between germline ends came to 10 bases. Germline assignment: CDR1 SGHAT and CDR2 FQNNGV. CDR3 in amino acids: CASSLRYGSYEQYF. The CDR3 DNA reads TGTGCCAGCAGCTTGCGGTACGGATCCTACGAGCAGTACTTC.

The chain carries TRBV5-1 and TRBJ1-2; 10 bases line up with TRBD1. In germline, CDR1 is SGHRS, CDR2 YFSETQ. V lost 4 bases to trimming and J lost 8 bases; unmatched junction nucleotides: 11. This CDR3 comprises 15 residues. The CDR3 nucleotides read TGCGCCAGCAGCAGGGGACAGGGGCTATTGGGCGGCTACACCTTC. This codes for CASSRGQGLLGGYTF.